This T cell receptor (beta chain) was captured in a study of CD8+CD57+ T cells in acquired aplastic anemia. Profiling that covered TCR beta VDJ and CDR3 relied on genomic DNA as its template. TCRdb reprocessed the reads via MiXCR and lists one record per CDR3 protein. This sample carries some 170,000 distinct CDR3 sequences, about three fifths of them seen once, and the ten largest clones take approximately 42%. The CDR3 extends over 15 amino acids. V was shortened by 2 bases and J by 9 bases, with 16 bases between the two germline ends. CDR1 is LNHDA and CDR2 is SQIVND in the germline V gene (reference sequence). The sequenced patients had an expansion of CD8+CD57+ cells seen by flow cytometry. Acquired aplastic anemia of severe grade affected all patients.

The sequencing sample was made of sorted CD4+, CD8+, or CD8+CD57+ T cells (not recorded which) from PBMCs. This clonotype was sampled from a human donor with aplastic anemia. The chain is built from TRBV19 and TRBJ2-2; D unresolved. Here the CDR3 reads CASSITHRSVRELFF. The CDR3, as DNA: TGTGCCAGTAGTATAACCCATCGTTCAGTGAGGGAGCTGTTTTTT.